The 18 T cell receptor beta chains listed next were all sequenced from one sample in a study of T cell repertoires in cytomegalovirus infection. TCRdb redid the calling of the reads with MiXCR, one entry per CDR3 protein. The sample has roughly 800,000 distinct CDR3 sequences; almost 30% are singletons. These receptors' targets are unknown. Sequenced here: cultured CD8+ T cells from PBMCs, sampled from culture after CMV antigen stimulation. These TCRs come from a human donor in good health (CMV status not recorded). Some clones in this sample may be carry-over from other donors' samples.

This clonotype was detected a few times. This chain links TRBV5-6 with TRBJ1-1, with 12 bases lining up with TRBD1. The junction had 8 bases not matched to a gene; V was cut back by 4 bases and J by 4 bases. The germline CDR1 and CDR2 sequences are SGHDT and YYEEEE. The length of the CDR3 is 16 residues. CDR3 coding DNA: TGTGCCAGCAGCCGGGACAGGGGGCGCTTGAGCACTGAAGCTTTCTTT. This translates into CASSRDRGRLSTEAFF.

The chain carries TRBV6-2 or TRBV6-3 and TRBJ2-7; D is unresolved. The CDR3 runs 14 residues. Germline V gives CDR1 MNHEY, CDR2 SVGEGT. V was pared by 4 bases and J by 2 bases, with 12 bases between. In DNA form, the CDR3 reads TGTGCCAGCAGTTTCATGGCAGGTCCCTACGAGCAGTACGTC. It encodes CASSFMAGPYEQYV.

This clonotype was observed a handful of times. This chain uses TRBV19 with TRBJ2-1; 9 bases are a match to TRBD1. This CDR3 has 15 residues. V lost 9 bases and J lost 4; bases outside the gene matches: 10. The germline CDR1 and CDR2 sequences are LNHDA and SQIVND (reference sequence). CDR3 amino acids: CASSTQGAVYNEQFF. The CDR3 bases are TGTGCCAGCTCAACACAGGGGGCAGTATACAATGAGCAGTTCTTC.

On this clonotype: A read error may account for a junction end that differs from germline. The rearrangement joins TRBV5-5 to TRBJ1-2, with a possible D match to TRBD1 (6 bases). CDR1 and CDR2 (germline): SGHKS, YYEKEE (reference sequence). The CDR3 consists of 14 residues. CDR3 sequence reads: CASTLDSGSYGYTF. The CDR3 DNA sequence: TGTGCCAGCACCTTGGACAGTGGATCCTATGGCTACACCTTC.

This clonotype has a handful of counts. The chain has TRBV27 and TRBJ2-1; the D gene could be TRBD1 or TRBD2 (5 bases each). This CDR3 has 13 residues. CDR1 MNHEY and CDR2 SMNVEV come from the germline V gene (reference sequence). Between the trimmed V and J ends, which lost 10 bases and 3 bases, there was a span of 13 bases. The CDR3 sequence: CATRDELYNEQFF. In DNA, the CDR3 is TGTGCCACCCGGGACGAACTCTACAATGAGCAGTTCTTC.

The chain employs TRBV5-5 and TRBJ2-2; no clear D gene. This CDR3 contains 17 residues. In germline, CDR1 is SGHKS, CDR2 YYEKEE (reference sequence). V was cut by 4 bases and J by 2 bases, with 18 bases left in between. The CDR3 bases are TGTGCCAGCAGCGGACCACCCGAGGACGCCAACACCGGGGAGCTGTTTTTT. This translates into CASSGPPEDANTGELFF.

J is TRBJ2-7 and V is TRBV6-5; D ambiguous. The CDR3 has 14 amino acids. V was shortened by 8 bases and J by 1 base, with 15 bases between the two germline ends. CDR1 is MNHEY and CDR2 is SVGAGI in the germline V gene. The CDR3 reads CASRTELLSYEQYF. Written as DNA, the CDR3 is TGTGCCAGCCGTACAGAGCTACTATCCTACGAGCAGTACTTC.

The V call is TRBV7-6, the J call TRBJ2-2, with D hard to call. The germline gives CDR1 SGHVS, CDR2 FNYEAQ. The length of the CDR3 is 14 residues. Trimming left V 6 bases short and J 2 bases short, with 10 bases between. The CDR3 nucleotides read TGTGCCAGCAGGTCAGAGAGCAACACCGGGGAGCTGTTTTTT. Translated: CASRSESNTGELFF.

This clonotype has at least ten counts. This sequence joins TRBV7-8 and TRBJ2-5; D unclear. From germline, CDR1 is SGHVS and CDR2 FQNEAQ. V shed 9 bases and J shed 5 bases, with 10 bases lying between them. The CDR3 sequence is 11 residues long. The CDR3 nucleotides are TGTGCCAGTACTTCCCGGGAGACCCAGTACTTC. It specifies CASTSRETQYF.

The chain carries TRBV24-1 and TRBJ2-1; D call uncertain. In germline, CDR1 is KGHDR, CDR2 SFDVKD. V lost 3 bases to trimming and J lost 1 base, with 9 bases between them. The CDR3 loop spans 15 amino acids. The chain's CDR3 is CATSDPTSSYNEQFF. DNA of the CDR3: TGTGCCACCAGTGATCCTACGTCTTCCTACAATGAGCAGTTCTTC.

V gene TRBV10-3 combines with J gene TRBJ2-7, with TRBD2 identical over 7 bases. The germline CDR1 and CDR2 sequences are ENHRY and SYGVKD. Trimming cost V 6 bases and J 1 base; bases outside gene matches: 18. This CDR3 contains 18 residues. For the CDR3, the DNA is TGTGCCATCAGGACGATCGGGACTACCCCTTCCTCTTCCTACGAGCAGTACTTC. It specifies CAIRTIGTTPSSSYEQYF.

J is TRBJ2-1 and V is TRBV24-1, with D unresolved. Germline CDR1 reads KGHDR; CDR2 reads SFDVKD. This CDR3 spans 16 amino acids. Trimming stripped 4 bases from V and 4 bases from J, with 16 bases between. CDR3 nucleotides: TGTGCCACCAGTGAAGAATTTCGTGGGTTATACAATGAGCAGTTCTTC. It is translated as CATSEEFRGLYNEQFF.

This clonotype was seen repeatedly, ten times or more. The gene calls are TRBV27 and TRBJ2-1, with 14 bases identical to TRBD2. Trimming took 4 bases from V and 8 from J; bases not matched to a gene: 4. Per the germline V gene, CDR1 is MNHEY and CDR2 is SMNVEV (reference sequence). CDR3 length equals 15 residues. CDR3 sequence reads: CASSWTSGGWHEQFF. The CDR3 nucleotides are TGTGCCAGCAGTTGGACTAGCGGGGGGTGGCATGAGCAGTTCTTC.

This clonotype was found a few times. The rearrangement links TRBV10-1 to TRBJ1-1; D remains unclear. Trimming pared 5 bases from V and 0 bases from J, leaving 10 bases between. The CDR3 contains 14 residues. Per germline, CDR1 WNHNN and CDR2 SYGVQD (reference sequence). The DNA of the CDR3 is TGCGCCAGCAGTCCGGCGAATTTGAACACTGAAGCTTTCTTT. Translation: CASSPANLNTEAFF.

The rearrangement links TRBV6-2 or TRBV6-3 to TRBJ2-1, with D hard to call. Germline CDR1 reads MNHEY; CDR2 reads SVGEGT. This CDR3 has 15 amino acids. Trimming pared 7 bases from V and 3 bases from J, leaving 16 bases between. The CDR3 bases are TGTGCCAGCATCAAAATGGGGTTTTGCTACAATGAGCAGTTCTTC. It yields the protein CASIKMGFCYNEQFF.

In this sample, this clonotype turned up many times. The chain combines TRBV7-9 with TRBJ2-1, with 7 bases that match TRBD1. Looked up from germline, CDR1 is SEHNR and CDR2 is FQNEAQ (reference sequence). There are 18 residues in the CDR3. V lost 4 bases and J lost 1; bases outside the gene matches: 13. The CDR3 sequence: CASSSGFLGRGSYNEQFF. The CDR3 DNA follows: TGTGCCAGCAGCTCGGGATTTTTGGGCAGGGGGTCCTACAATGAGCAGTTCTTC. The whole variable domain, filled in from reference TRBV7-9 and TRBJ2-1, reads DTGVSQNPRHKITKRGQNVTFRCDPISEHNRLYWYRQTLGQGPEFLTYFQNEAQLEKSRLLSDRFSAERPKGSFSTLEIQRTEQGDSAMYLCASSSGFLGRGSYNEQFFGPGTRLTVL.

In its sample, this clonotype was seen a few times. CDR3 region: CASSRTGGGSYNEQFF. The CDR3 DNA follows: TGTGCCAGCAGCCGCACCGGGGGGGGTTCCTACAATGAGCAGTTCTTC. This chain joins TRBV7-6 and TRBJ2-1; 8 nucleotides align to TRBD2. CDR3 size: 16 residues. Germline CDR1 reads SGHVS; CDR2 reads FNYEAQ. V trimming: 5 bases; J trimming: 1 base; junction bases outside the gene matches: 7.

The chain joins TRBV19 to TRBJ2-3; no reliable D call. The CDR3 is 14 amino acids. The V and J ends lost 1 base and 4 bases respectively, with 9 bases between them. Per the germline V gene, CDR1 is LNHDA and CDR2 is SQIVND (reference sequence). CDR3 loop: CASSIGGNPDTQYF. The CDR3, as DNA: TGTGCCAGTAGTATAGGAGGTAACCCAGATACGCAGTATTTT.